The 30 T cell receptor beta chains below were found in one sample sequenced in a study of cytomegalovirus exposure and HLA in healthy donors. PCR amplification relied on 60 Vbeta primers (plus 13 Jbeta primers). The repertoire was sequenced with immunoSEQ multiplex PCR; TCRdb's copy has only in-frame clones and lacks some. The sample has approximately 92,000 clones, roughly 80% seen once. Material: PBMCs. These receptors all come from a girl aged 2-10 years in good health and CMV-seropositive.

This chain uses TRBV6-5 with TRBJ1-1; TRBD1 matches at 7 bases. From germline, CDR1 is MNHEY and CDR2 SVGAGI. The CDR3 consists of 15 residues. Trimming at V came to 5 bases and at J to 0 bases, leaving 6 bases not matched to a gene. The CDR3 loop reads CASSNGQAMNTEAFF. For the CDR3, the DNA is TGTGCCAGCAGTAACGGACAGGCGATGAACACTGAAGCTTTCTTT.

This rearrangement joins TRBV2 to TRBJ1-5, with D perhaps TRBD1 (6 bases). Germline CDR1 is SNHLY and CDR2 is FYNNEI. Trimming took off 11 bases at V and 1 base at J, with 18 bases between the two ends. This CDR3 has 15 amino acids. The CDR3 loop reads CAGPSGTRSNQPQHF. The CDR3 coding sequence is TGTGCCGGTCCGTCCGGGACAAGAAGCAATCAGCCCCAGCATTTT.

This clone is a singleton in its sample. The chain recombines TRBV7-9 with TRBJ1-4, with 7 bases fitting TRBD1. The CDR3 is 15 amino acids. Germline CDR1 reads SEHNR; CDR2 reads FQNEAQ (reference sequence). J was trimmed by 5 bases and V by 1 base; bases with no gene match: 4. The CDR3 is CASSLETGSNEKLFF. CDR3 sequence (DNA): TGTGCCAGCAGCTTAGAGACAGGGTCCAATGAAAAACTGTTTTTT.

The V call is TRBV4-1, the J call TRBJ1-4; 11 bases are shared with TRBD1. The CDR3 has 16 residues. V dropped 2 bases and J dropped 10; count of bases not matched to a gene: 9. Germline lookup yields CDR1 MGHRA and CDR2 YSYEKL. The DNA of the CDR3 is TGCGCCAGCAGCCAAACATCCGGGACAGGGGGAGGAAAACTGTTTTTT. This encodes CASSQTSGTGGGKLFF.

The chain is built from TRBV10-3 and TRBJ1-1, with D tentatively TRBD1 (6 bases). Per the germline V gene, CDR1 is ENHRY and CDR2 is SYGVKD. This CDR3 has 15 residues. Trimming shortened V by 0 bases and J by 4 bases, and 12 bases separated the two germline ends. CDR3 in amino acids: CAISESSGAPTEAFF. CDR3 DNA: TGTGCCATCAGTGAGTCTTCAGGGGCGCCCACTGAAGCTTTCTTT.

This chain links TRBV28 with TRBJ2-2, with a tentative D call TRBD2 (6 bases). Germline CDR1 is MDHEN and CDR2 is SYDVKM. V was trimmed by 2 bases and J by 3 bases, leaving 16 bases between them. This CDR3 is 17 amino acids long. The chain's CDR3 is CASSLVTDYLYTGELFF. The CDR3 DNA sequence: TGTGCCAGCAGTTTAGTGACGGACTACCTTTACACCGGGGAGCTGTTTTTT.

This chain uses TRBV5-1 with TRBJ2-1, with D perhaps TRBD1 (8 bases). V was clipped by 0 bases and J by 4 bases, with 17 bases between them. The CDR3 is made up of 17 amino acids. Germline V gene data show CDR1 as SGHRS and CDR2 as YFSETQ. CDR3 region: CASSLAPQGEGYNEQFF. In nucleotides, the CDR3 is TGCGCCAGCAGCTTGGCTCCACAGGGGGAGGGGTACAATGAGCAGTTCTTC.

The CDR3 region is CASSFARGWADTQYF. Written as DNA, the CDR3 is TGTGCCAGCAGTTTCGCGAGAGGGTGGGCAGATACGCAGTATTTT. V and J are TRBV6-5 and TRBJ2-3; D may be TRBD2 (5 bases). There are 15 residues in the CDR3. V was trimmed by 4 bases and J by 4 bases, leaving 15 bases between them. The V gene's germline CDR1 is MNHEY and CDR2 SVGAGI.

The rearrangement links TRBV19 to TRBJ1-1, with D maybe TRBD1 (6 bases). Germline CDR1 LNHDA, CDR2 SQIVND (reference sequence). V dropped 6 bases and J dropped 8 bases, with 19 bases sitting between them. This CDR3 is 14 amino acids long. CDR3 loop: CASSPRGGGAEAFF. CDR3 nucleotides: TGTGCCAGTAGCCCACGAGGCGGGGGGGCCGAAGCTTTCTTT.

The CDR3 nucleotides read TGCGCCAGCAGCCAAGCTGGGACAGAAAATCAGCCCCAGCATTTT. Protein: CASSQAGTENQPQHF. V usage is TRBV4-1 and J usage is TRBJ1-5, with 7 bases lining up with TRBD1. The CDR3 sequence is 15 residues long. V gave up 1 base and J gave up 4 bases; unmatched junction bases: 4. Per the germline V gene, CDR1 is MGHRA and CDR2 is YSYEKL.

The rearrangement links TRBV19 to TRBJ1-1; no clear D. V dropped 7 bases and J dropped 1 base, with 16 bases sitting between them. Germline values: CDR1 LNHDA, CDR2 SQIVND (reference sequence). The CDR3 has 15 residues. The CDR3 DNA reads TGTGCCAGTATTAGCGAAAAGGGAGGGAACACTGAAGCTTTCTTT. Its protein product is CASISEKGGNTEAFF.

This clone was counted between two and nine times. The chain couples TRBV5-1 to TRBJ2-7; TRBD1 matches at 9 bases. The CDR3 runs to 15 residues. V dropped 0 bases and J dropped 5; count of bases not matched to a gene: 6. The germline V gene encodes CDR1 SGHRS and CDR2 YFSETQ. This CDR3 reads CASSLGGTGNDEQYF. The CDR3 DNA is TGCGCCAGCAGCTTGGGGGGGACAGGGAACGACGAGCAGTACTTC.

CDR3 amino acids: CASITTEEETQYF. The CDR3 DNA reads TGTGCCAGCATCACGACAGAAGAAGAGACCCAGTACTTC. This chain uses TRBV6-6 with TRBJ2-5, with D tentatively TRBD1 (5 bases). Germline CDR1 MNHNY, CDR2 SVGAGI (reference sequence). V was cut by 7 bases and J by 3 bases, with 12 bases left in between. The length of the CDR3 is 13 residues.

The J gene is TRBJ1-2, the V gene TRBV18; the D gene is possibly TRBD1 (6 bases). Trimming pared 3 bases from V and 4 bases from J, leaving 15 bases between. This CDR3 is 15 amino acids long. CDR1 KGHSH and CDR2 LQKENI come from the germline V gene. The CDR3 DNA follows: TGTGCCAGCTCACCCCGGGACACCCCCTCCTATGGCTACACCTTC. Encoded protein: CASSPRDTPSYGYTF.

As for this clone: The sample holds other DNA sequences that translate to the same CDR3. The chain is built from TRBV5-1 and TRBJ2-5, with D tentatively TRBD2 (6 bases). Germline CDR1 reads SGHRS; CDR2 reads YFSETQ. Trimming took off 0 bases at V and 3 bases at J, with 6 bases between the two ends. The CDR3 consists of 13 residues. Written as DNA, the CDR3 is TGCGCCAGCAGCTTGGGGAGGGAAGAGACCCAGTACTTC. Amino acid sequence: CASSLGREETQYF.

This clone was found a few times. V usage is TRBV28 and J usage is TRBJ1-1, with 9 positions matching TRBD1. Trimming took 2 bases from V and 4 from J; bases not matched to a gene: 14. Germline values: CDR1 MDHEN, CDR2 SYDVKM. The CDR3 loop spans 18 amino acids. The CDR3 DNA reads as TGTGCCAGCAGTTTAGCTGGACAGGGGAGACCAGGAGCCACTGAAGCTTTCTTT. The encoded protein is CASSLAGQGRPGATEAFF.

The V and J genes are TRBV29-1 and TRBJ2-1, with D unclear. The CDR3 sequence is 14 residues long. Germline V gene data show CDR1 as SQVTM and CDR2 as ANQGSEA. Between the trimmed V and J ends, which lost 5 bases and 2 bases, there was a span of 13 bases. The CDR3 coding sequence is TGCAGCGTTCGAGCTAGGCTAACCTACAATGAGCAGTTCTTC. As protein: CSVRARLTYNEQFF.

V usage is TRBV6-4 and J usage is TRBJ2-5; 8 nucleotides agree with TRBD2. Germline V gene data show CDR1 as MRHNA and CDR2 as SNTAGT. Germline trimming cut 0 bases from V and 4 bases from J; bases unmatched to any gene: 13. The CDR3 has 18 amino acids. This chain's CDR3 is CASSDSSTTSGGIETQYF. The CDR3 region has the DNA TGTGCCAGCAGTGACTCGAGTACAACTAGCGGAGGGATAGAGACCCAGTACTTC.

The V call is TRBV30, the J call TRBJ1-1; D remains unclear. Germline assignment: CDR1 GTSNPN and CDR2 SVGIG (reference sequence). The CDR3 covers 13 residues. V lost 0 bases and J lost 6, with 11 bases in between. CDR3 region: CAWSVGRGAEAFF. As DNA, the CDR3 is TGTGCCTGGAGTGTTGGGAGAGGCGCTGAAGCTTTCTTT.

V usage is TRBV19 and J usage is TRBJ2-7; TRBD1 agrees at 10 bases. V was pared by 3 bases and J by 5 bases, with 7 bases of the junction left unmatched. In germline, CDR1 is LNHDA, CDR2 SQIVND (reference sequence). This CDR3 has 15 amino acids. The CDR3 is CASSIRDRGFDEQYF. CDR3 nucleotide sequence: TGTGCCAGTAGTATCCGGGACAGGGGATTCGACGAGCAGTACTTC.

The chain carries TRBV5-1 and TRBJ2-1; maybe TRBD1 (5 bases). The ends were cut back, 3 bases at V and 6 bases at J, with 16 bases in the middle. Per the germline V gene, CDR1 is SGHRS and CDR2 is YFSETQ. This CDR3 has 15 residues. CDR3 DNA sequence: TGCGCCAGCAGCTCGAATGCAGGGTTCGCCAATGAGCAGTTCTTC. Its translation: CASSSNAGFANEQFF.

This clone was seen a handful of times. The chain employs TRBV28 and TRBJ2-3; D ambiguous. Deletions cut 2 bases from V and 1 base from J, with 7 bases between. Looked up from germline, CDR1 is MDHEN and CDR2 is SYDVKM. The CDR3 consists of 14 residues. The CDR3 reads CASSLNYRTDTQYF. The CDR3, as DNA: TGTGCCAGCAGTTTAAACTACCGCACAGATACGCAGTATTTT.

DNA of the CDR3: TGTGCCAGCATTCCAATGGGGGGAAGCAATCAGCCCCAGCATTTT. Translated: CASIPMGGSNQPQHF. The chain links TRBV7-2 to TRBJ1-5; weak D call: TRBD1 (5 bases). Germline loops: CDR1 SGHTA, CDR2 FQGNSA. Trimming pared 7 bases from V and 1 base from J, leaving 14 bases between. The CDR3 spans 15 residues.

V usage is TRBV6-6 and J usage is TRBJ2-1; tentative D call: TRBD1 (5 bases). V was pared by 5 bases and J by 7 bases, with 9 bases between. CDR1 and CDR2 from the germline V gene are MNHNY and SVGAGI (reference sequence). The CDR3 has 12 residues. This chain's CDR3 is CASSPRANEQFF. CDR3 DNA sequence: TGTGCCAGCAGTCCCAGGGCAAATGAGCAGTTCTTC.

The chain employs TRBV6-1 and TRBJ2-7; D gene unclear. CDR1 MNHNS and CDR2 SASEGT come from the germline V gene. This CDR3 spans 14 amino acids. Trimming stripped 4 bases from V and 0 bases from J, with 10 bases between. The DNA for the CDR3 is TGTGCCAGCAGTGCAAGGCTAGACTCCTACGAGCAGTACTTC. It yields the protein CASSARLDSYEQYF.

This clone was seen a few times. This chain uses TRBV29-1 with TRBJ1-4; TRBD1 matches at 10 bases. V shed 6 bases, J shed 6 bases, and the junction held 7 bases outside the gene matches. Germline CDR1 SQVTM, CDR2 ANQGSEA. The length of the CDR3 is 14 residues. CDR3 residues: CSVVAGTGDEKLFF. CDR3 nucleotides: TGCAGCGTGGTAGCCGGGACAGGGGATGAAAAACTGTTTTTT.

This chain uses TRBV5-8 with TRBJ1-5; D uncertain. V shed 3 bases and J shed 2 bases, with 9 bases lying between them. The CDR3 has 14 residues. CDR1 is SGHTS and CDR2 is YDEGEE in the germline V gene. The CDR3 spells CASSWGDRNQPQHF. CDR3 DNA: TGTGCCAGCAGCTGGGGAGATCGCAATCAGCCCCAGCATTTT.

V and J are TRBV5-6 and TRBJ2-1; a possible D gene is TRBD2 (6 bases). V lost 1 base and J lost 5, with 10 bases in between. Germline assignment: CDR1 SGHDT and CDR2 YYEEEE. The CDR3 has 14 amino acids. CDR3 region: CASSLREADNEQFF. CDR3 nucleotide sequence: TGTGCCAGCAGCTTGAGGGAGGCGGACAATGAGCAGTTCTTC.

The J gene is TRBJ2-1, the V gene TRBV2, with TRBD2 identical over 11 bases. Germline CDR1 is SNHLY and CDR2 is FYNNEI. This CDR3 spans 16 amino acids. Unmatched junction bases numbered 7, after V lost 4 bases and J lost 5 bases. In nucleotides, the CDR3 is TGTGCCAGCAGTGTCCTCACTAGCGGGAGCAACAATGAGCAGTTCTTC. Translation gives CASSVLTSGSNNEQFF.

The chain joins TRBV10-3 to TRBJ2-7; a possible D gene is TRBD2 (5 bases). Trimming stripped 3 bases from V and 6 bases from J, with 24 bases between. This CDR3 spans 17 amino acids. The germline CDR1 and CDR2 sequences are ENHRY and SYGVKD. The CDR3 bases are TGTGCCATCAGTGATCCAAGTCTAACGTGGGAGTTAAGCGAGCAGTACTTC. This sequence encodes CAISDPSLTWELSEQYF.